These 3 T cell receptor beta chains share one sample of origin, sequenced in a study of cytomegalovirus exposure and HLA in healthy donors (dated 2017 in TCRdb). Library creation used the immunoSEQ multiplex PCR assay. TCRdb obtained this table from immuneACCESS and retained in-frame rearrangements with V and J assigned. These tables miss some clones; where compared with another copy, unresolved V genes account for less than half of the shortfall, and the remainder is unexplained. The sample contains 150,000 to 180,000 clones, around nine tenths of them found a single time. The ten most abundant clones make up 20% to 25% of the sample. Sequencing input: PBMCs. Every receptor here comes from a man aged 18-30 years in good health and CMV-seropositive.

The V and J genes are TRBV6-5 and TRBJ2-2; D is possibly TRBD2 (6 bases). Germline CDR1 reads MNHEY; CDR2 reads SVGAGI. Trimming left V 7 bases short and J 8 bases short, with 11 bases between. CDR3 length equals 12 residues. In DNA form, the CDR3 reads TGTGCCAGCACCTCAGGGAGGGGGGAGCTGTTTTTT. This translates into CASTSGRGELFF.

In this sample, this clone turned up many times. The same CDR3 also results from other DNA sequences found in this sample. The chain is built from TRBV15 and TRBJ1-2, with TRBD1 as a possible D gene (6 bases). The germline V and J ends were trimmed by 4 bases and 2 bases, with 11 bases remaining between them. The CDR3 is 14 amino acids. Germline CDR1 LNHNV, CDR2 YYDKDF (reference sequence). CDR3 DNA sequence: TGTGCCACCAGCACGGGACACCGAAACTATGGCTACACCTTC. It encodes CATSTGHRNYGYTF.

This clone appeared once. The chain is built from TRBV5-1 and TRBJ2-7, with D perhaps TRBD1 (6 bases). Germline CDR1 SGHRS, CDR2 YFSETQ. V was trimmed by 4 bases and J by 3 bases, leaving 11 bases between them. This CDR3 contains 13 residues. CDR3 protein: CASSPPDSYEQYF. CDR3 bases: TGCGCCAGCAGCCCACCGGACAGCTACGAGCAGTACTTC.